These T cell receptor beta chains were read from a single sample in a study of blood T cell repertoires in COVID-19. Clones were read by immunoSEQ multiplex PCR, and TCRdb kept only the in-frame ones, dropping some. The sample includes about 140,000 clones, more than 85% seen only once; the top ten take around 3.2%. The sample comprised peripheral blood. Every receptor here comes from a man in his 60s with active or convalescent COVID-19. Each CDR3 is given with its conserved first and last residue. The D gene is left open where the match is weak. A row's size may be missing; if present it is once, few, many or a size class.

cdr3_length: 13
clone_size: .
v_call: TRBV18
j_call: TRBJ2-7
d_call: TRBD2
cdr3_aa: CASSAGVAYEQYF
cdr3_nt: TGTGCCAGCTCCGCGGGGGTCGCCTACGAGCAGTACTTC

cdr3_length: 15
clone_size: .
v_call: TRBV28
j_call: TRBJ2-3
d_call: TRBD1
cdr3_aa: CASVSGTGGTDTQYF
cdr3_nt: TGTGCCAGTGTCTCCGGGACAGGGGGAACAGATACGCAGTATTTT

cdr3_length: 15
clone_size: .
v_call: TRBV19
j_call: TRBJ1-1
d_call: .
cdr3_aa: CASSIGGTGNTEAFF
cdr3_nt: TGTGCCAGTAGTATAGGCGGGACGGGGAACACTGAAGCTTTCTTT

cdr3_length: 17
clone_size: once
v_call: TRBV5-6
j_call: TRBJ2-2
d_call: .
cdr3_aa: CASSLLRDSANTGELFF
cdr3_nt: TGTGCCAGCAGCTTGCTCCGGGACTCTGCGAACACCGGGGAGCTGTTTTTT

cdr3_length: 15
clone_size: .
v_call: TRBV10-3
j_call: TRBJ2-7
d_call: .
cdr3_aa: CAISESQPGSYEQYF
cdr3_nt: TGTGCCATCAGTGAGTCGCAGCCGGGCTCCTACGAGCAGTACTTC

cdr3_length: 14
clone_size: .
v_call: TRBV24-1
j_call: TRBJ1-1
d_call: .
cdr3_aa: CATRRRGEDTEAFF
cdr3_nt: TGTGCCACCAGACGGCGGGGAGAGGACACTGAAGCTTTCTTT

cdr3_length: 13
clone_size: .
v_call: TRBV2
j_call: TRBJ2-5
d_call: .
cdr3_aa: CASSGQVGETQYF
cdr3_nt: TGTGCCAGCAGTGGTCAGGTTGGCGAGACCCAGTACTTC

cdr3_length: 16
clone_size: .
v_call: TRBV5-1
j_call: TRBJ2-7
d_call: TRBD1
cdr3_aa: CASSSSRDSGAYEQYF
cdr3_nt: TGCGCCAGCAGCTCTTCCCGGGACAGCGGAGCCTACGAGCAGTACTTC

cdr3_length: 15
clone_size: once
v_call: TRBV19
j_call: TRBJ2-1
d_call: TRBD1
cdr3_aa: CASRGTGSSYNEQFF
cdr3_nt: TGTGCCAGTAGGGGGACAGGTAGCTCCTACAATGAGCAGTTCTTC

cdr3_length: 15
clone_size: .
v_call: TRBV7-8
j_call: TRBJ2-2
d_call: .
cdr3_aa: CASSSLPSRTGELFF
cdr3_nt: TGTGCCAGCAGCTCATTACCGAGTCGAACCGGGGAGCTGTTTTTT

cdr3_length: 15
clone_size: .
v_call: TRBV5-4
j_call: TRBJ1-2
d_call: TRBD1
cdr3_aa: CASSEPGQKTYGYTF
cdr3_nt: TGTGCCAGCAGCGAACCGGGACAGAAAACCTATGGCTACACCTTC

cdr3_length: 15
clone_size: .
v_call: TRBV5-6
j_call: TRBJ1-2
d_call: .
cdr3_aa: CASIPLGGGNYGYTF
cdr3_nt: TGTGCCAGCATTCCCTTGGGAGGGGGTAACTATGGCTACACCTTC